The T cell receptor beta chain under discussion was sequenced for a study of vaccination and CD4 T cells after COVID-19. Cultured CD4+ T-cell DNA underwent Oncomine TCR Beta short-read sequencing. TCRdb re-called the PCR reads with MiXCR, one entry per CDR3 protein. Of roughly 7,600 distinct CDR3 sequences in the sample, roughly a fifth were seen once. This clonotype appeared a few times. No antigen is known for it. The treatment denotes: approximately 9-day PBMC culture with coronavirus spike peptide pools or control peptides (ViraFEST assay). This TCR was sampled from a human donor who had recovered from COVID-19. The sample in question was CD4+ T cells from blood, cultured in vitro, obtained after SARS-CoV-2 vaccination.

CDR3 protein: CATSRERDNTEAFF. The CDR3 nucleotides read TGTGCCACCAGCAGAGAACGGGATAACACTGAAGCTTTCTTT. The genes are TRBV15 and TRBJ1-1; D gene ambiguous. CDR3 length: 14 amino acids. V was trimmed by 0 bases and J by 2 bases, leaving 7 bases between them. The germline CDR1 and CDR2 sequences are LNHNV and YYDKDF (reference sequence).